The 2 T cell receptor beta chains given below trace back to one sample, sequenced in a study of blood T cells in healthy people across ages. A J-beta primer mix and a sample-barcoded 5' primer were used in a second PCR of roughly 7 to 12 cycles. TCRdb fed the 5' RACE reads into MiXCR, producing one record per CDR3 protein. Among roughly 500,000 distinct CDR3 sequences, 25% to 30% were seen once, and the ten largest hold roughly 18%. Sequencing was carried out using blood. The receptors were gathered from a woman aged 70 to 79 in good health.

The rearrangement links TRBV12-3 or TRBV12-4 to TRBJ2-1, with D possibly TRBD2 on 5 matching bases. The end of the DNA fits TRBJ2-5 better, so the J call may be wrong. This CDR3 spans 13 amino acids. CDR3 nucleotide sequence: TGTGCCAGCACCCTGGACTGGGGAGAGACCCAGTACTTC. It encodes CASTLDWGETQYF.

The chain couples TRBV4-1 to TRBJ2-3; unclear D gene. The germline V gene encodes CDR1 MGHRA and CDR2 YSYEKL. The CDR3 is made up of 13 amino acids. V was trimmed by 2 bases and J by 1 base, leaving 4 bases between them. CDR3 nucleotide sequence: TGCGCCAGCAGCCAACTACGCACAGATACGCAGTATTTT. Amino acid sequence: CASSQLRTDTQYF.